Listed below are T cell receptor beta chains from one sample, sequenced in a study of T-cell reconstitution after alpha-beta-depleted transplantation in children. Each CDR3 protein is one row after TCRdb ran MiXCR on the PCR reads. The sample includes 530,000 or so distinct CDR3 sequences, 27% seen only once; the top ten take about 35%. The sequencing used PBMCs, collected before TCRalphabeta/CD19-depleted stem cell transplant. These receptors were obtained from a boy younger than two with Wiskott-Aldrich syndrome, due to receive a stem cell transplant. CDR3s include the opening cysteine and the closing phenylalanine or tryptophan.

TRBV27 CASSLQPGGETQYF
TRBV7-2 CASSQGLTTKNTGELFF
TRBV27 CASMPGTLSTNEKLFF
TRBV7-8 CASRRLTGTSGSNNEQFF
TRBV5-6 CASSDGARETQYF
TRBV5-1 CASSLGQGQPSTDTQYF
TRBV6-2/TRBV6-3 CASSPTGTGVINQPQHF
TRBV10-2 CASSEAVTGELFF
TRBV4-1 CASSPGASGSTDTQYF
TRBV30 CAWSVLGNSRNSPLHF
TRBV7-9 CASSLTGENEQFF
TRBV20-1 CSARDTQELNQPQHF
TRBV13 CASSFFSGLSDTQYF
TRBV12-3/TRBV12-4 CASSSGQANQPQHF